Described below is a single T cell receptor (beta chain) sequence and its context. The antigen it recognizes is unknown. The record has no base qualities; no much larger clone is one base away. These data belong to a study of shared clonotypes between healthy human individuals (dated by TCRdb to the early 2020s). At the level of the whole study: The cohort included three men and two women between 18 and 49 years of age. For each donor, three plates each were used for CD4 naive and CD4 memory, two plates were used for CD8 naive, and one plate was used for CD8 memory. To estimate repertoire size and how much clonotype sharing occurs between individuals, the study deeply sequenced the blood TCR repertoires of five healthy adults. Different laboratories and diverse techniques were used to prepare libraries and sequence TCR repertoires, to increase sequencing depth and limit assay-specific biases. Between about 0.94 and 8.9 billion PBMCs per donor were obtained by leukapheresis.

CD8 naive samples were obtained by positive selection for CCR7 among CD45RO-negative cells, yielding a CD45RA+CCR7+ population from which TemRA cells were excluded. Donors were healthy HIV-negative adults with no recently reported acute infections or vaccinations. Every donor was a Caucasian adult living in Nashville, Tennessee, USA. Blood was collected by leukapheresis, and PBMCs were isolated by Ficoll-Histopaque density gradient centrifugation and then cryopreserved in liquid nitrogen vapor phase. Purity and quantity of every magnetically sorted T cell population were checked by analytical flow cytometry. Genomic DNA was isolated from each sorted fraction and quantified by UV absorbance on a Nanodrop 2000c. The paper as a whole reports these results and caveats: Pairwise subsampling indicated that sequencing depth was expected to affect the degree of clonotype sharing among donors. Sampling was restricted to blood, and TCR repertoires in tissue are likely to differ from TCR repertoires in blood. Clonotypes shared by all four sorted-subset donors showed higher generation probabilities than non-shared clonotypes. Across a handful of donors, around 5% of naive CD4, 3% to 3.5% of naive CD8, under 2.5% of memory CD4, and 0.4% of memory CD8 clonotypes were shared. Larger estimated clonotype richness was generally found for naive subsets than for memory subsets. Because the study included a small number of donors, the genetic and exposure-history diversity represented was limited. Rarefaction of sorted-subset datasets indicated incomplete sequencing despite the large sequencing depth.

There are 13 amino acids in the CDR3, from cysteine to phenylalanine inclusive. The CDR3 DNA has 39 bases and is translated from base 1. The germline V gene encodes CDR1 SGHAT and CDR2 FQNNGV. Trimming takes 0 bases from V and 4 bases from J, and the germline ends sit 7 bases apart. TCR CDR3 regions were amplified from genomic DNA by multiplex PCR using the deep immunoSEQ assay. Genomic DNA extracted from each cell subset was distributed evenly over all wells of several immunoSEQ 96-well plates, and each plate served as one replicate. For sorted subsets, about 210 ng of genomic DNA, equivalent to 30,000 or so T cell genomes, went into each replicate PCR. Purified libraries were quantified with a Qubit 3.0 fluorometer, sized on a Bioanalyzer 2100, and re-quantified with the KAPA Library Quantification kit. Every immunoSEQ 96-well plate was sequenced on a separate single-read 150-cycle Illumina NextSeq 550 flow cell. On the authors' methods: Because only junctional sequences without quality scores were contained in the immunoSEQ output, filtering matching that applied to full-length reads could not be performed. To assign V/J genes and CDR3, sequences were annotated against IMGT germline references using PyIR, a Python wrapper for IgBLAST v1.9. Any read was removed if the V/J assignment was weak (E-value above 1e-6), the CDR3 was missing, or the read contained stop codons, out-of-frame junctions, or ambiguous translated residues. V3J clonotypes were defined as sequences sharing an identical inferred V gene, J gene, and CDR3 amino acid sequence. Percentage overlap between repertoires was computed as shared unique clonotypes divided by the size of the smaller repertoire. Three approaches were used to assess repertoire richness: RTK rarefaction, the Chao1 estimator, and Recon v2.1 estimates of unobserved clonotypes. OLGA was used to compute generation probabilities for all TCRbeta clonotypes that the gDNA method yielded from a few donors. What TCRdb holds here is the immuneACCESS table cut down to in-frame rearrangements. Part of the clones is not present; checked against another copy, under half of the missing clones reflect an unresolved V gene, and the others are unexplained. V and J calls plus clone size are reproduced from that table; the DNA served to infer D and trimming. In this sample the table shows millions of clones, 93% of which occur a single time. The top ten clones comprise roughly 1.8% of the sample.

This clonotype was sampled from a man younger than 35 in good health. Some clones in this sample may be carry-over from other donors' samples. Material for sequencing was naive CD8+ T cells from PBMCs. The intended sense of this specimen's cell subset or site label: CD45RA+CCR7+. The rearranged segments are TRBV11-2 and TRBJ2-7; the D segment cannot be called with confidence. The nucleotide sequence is TGTGCCAGCAGCTTAGAGAGACTGTACGAGCAGTACTTC. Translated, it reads CASSLERLYEQYF.